This T cell receptor (beta chain) is drawn from a study of molecular identifiers for immune sequencing clone quantification. Study at large: Replicate experiments divided RNA from roughly 21,000 or 96,000 naive CD8 cells into five parts and sequenced four.

In preparing bulk TCR libraries, previously described methods and listed TCR primers were used. TCRdb re-analysed the PCR reads in MiXCR, keeping a single row per CDR3 protein. The sample includes just under 650,000 distinct CDR3 sequences, just under 20% seen only once; the top ten take roughly 0.85%. Findings of the study overall: Identical TCR molecules sharing a barcode could underestimate highly expanded clone sizes.

This clonotype was recorded a few times. Antigen specificity is unknown. It was from around 20,000 to 1,000,000 sorted cells, with 10%, 30% or 50% RNA, that naive CD8 libraries came. This CDR3 comprises 17 residues. From germline, CDR1 is SEHNR and CDR2 FQNEAQ (reference sequence). Trimming removed 5 bases from V and 4 bases from J, with 23 bases in between. This clonotype was sampled from a human donor in good health. Some libraries in this study had Jurkat cell RNA spiked in. The sequencing input was naive CD8+ T cells from blood, with Jurkat cell RNA spiked in. Subset given: FACS-sorted CD8+CD4-CCR7+CD45RA+ naive T cells. The chain carries TRBV7-9 and TRBJ1-2, with D tentatively TRBD1 (6 bases). CDR3 DNA sequence: TGTGCCAGCAGCAAGGGGGGGGGCGAGGCGTCTAGCTATGGCTACACCTTC. Amino acids: CASSKGGGEASSYGYTF.